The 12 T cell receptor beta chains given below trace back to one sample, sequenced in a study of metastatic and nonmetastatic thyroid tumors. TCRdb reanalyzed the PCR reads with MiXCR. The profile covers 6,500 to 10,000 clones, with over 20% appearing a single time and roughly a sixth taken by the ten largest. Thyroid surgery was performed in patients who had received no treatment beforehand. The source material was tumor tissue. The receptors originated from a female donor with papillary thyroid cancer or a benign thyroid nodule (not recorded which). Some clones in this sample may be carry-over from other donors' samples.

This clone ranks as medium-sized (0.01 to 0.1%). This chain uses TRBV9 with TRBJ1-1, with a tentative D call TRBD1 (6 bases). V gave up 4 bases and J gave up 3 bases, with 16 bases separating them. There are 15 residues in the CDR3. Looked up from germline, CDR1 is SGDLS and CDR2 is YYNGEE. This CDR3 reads CASSPRTALDTEAFF. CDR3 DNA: TGTGCCAGCAGCCCCAGGACAGCCTTGGACACTGAAGCTTTCTTT. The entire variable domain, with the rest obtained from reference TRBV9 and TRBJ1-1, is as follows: DSGVTQTPKHLITATGQRVTLRCSPRSGDLSVYWYQQSLDQGLQFLIQYYNGEERAKGNILERFSAQQFPDLHSELNLSSLELGDSALYFCASSPRTALDTEAFFGQGTRLTVV.

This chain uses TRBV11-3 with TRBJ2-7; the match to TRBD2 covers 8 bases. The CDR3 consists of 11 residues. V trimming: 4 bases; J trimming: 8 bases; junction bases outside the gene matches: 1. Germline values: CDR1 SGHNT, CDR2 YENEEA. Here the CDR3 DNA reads TGTGCCAGCAGCTCGGGGGGGCAGCAGTACTTC. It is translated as CASSSGGQQYF. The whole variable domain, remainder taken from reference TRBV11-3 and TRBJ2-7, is EAGVVQSPRYKIIEKKQPVAFWCNPISGHNTLYWYLQNLGQGPELLIRYENEEAVDDSQLPKDRFSAERLKGVDSTLKIQPAELGDSAVYLCASSSGGQQYFGPGTRLTVT.

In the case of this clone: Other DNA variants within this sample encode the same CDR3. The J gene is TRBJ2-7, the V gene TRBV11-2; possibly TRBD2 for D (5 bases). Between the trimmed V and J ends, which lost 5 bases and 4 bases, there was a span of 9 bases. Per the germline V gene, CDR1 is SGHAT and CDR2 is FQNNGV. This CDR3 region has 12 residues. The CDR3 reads CASSPTGYEQYF. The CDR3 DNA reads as TGTGCCAGCAGCCCCACGGGGTACGAGCAGTACTTC.

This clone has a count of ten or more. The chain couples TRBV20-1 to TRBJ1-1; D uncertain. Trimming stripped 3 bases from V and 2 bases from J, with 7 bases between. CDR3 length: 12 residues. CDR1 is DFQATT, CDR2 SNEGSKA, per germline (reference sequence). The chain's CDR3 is CSASTANTEAFF. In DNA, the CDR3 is TGCAGTGCTAGTACAGCTAACACTGAAGCTTTCTTT.

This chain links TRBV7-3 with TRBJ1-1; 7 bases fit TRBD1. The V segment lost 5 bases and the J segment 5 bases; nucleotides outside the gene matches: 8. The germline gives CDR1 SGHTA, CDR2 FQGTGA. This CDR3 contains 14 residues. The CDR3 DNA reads TGTGCCAGCAGCCTCCAACAGGGGTCAACTGAAGCTTTCTTT. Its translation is CASSLQQGSTEAFF.

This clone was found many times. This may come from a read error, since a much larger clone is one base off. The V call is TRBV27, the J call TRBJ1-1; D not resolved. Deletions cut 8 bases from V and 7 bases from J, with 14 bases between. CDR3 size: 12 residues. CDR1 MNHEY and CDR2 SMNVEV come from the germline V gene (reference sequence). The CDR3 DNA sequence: TGTGCCAGCGGGAGAACAGAGGGTGAAGCTTTCTTT. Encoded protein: CASGRTEGEAFF.

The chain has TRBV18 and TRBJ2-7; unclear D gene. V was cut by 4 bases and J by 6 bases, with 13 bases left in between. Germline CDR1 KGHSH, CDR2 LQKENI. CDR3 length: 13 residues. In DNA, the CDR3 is TGTGCCAGCTCACTTGTAGATGAACGCGAGCAGTACTTC. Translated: CASSLVDEREQYF.

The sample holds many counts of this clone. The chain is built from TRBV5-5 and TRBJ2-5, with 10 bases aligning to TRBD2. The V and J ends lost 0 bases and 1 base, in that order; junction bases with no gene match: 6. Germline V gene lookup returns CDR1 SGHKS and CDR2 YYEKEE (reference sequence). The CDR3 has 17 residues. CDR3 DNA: TGTGCCAGCAGCTTGGAGGTAGCGGGGGGCTCCCAAGAGACCCAGTACTTC. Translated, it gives CASSLEVAGGSQETQYF.

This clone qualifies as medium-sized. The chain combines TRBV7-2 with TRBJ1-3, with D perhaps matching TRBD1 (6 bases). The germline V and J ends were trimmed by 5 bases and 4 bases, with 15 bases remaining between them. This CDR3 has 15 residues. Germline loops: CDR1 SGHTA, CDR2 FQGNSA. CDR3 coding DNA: TGTGCCAGCAGCCGGGGGTTGGGGGCGGGAAACACCATATATTTT. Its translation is CASSRGLGAGNTIYF. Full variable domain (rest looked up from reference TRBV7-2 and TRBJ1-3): GAGVSQSPSNKVTEKGKDVELRCDPISGHTALYWYRQSLGQGLEFLIYFQGNSAPDKSGLPSDRFSAERTGGSVSTLTIQRTQQEDSAVYLCASSRGLGAGNTIYFGEGSWLTVV.

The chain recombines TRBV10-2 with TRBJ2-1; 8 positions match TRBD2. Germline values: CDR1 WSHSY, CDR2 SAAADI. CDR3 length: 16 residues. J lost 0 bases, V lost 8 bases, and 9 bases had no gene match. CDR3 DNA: TGCGCCAGCGCGTATAGCGGGGTGAGCTCCTACAATGAGCAGTTCTTC. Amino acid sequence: CASAYSGVSSYNEQFF.

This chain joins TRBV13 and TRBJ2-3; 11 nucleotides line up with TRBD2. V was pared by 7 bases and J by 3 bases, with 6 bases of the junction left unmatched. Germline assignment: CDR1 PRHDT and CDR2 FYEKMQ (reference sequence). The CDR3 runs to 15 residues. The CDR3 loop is CASTGTSGLTDTQYF. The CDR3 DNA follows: TGTGCCAGCACAGGGACTAGCGGTCTTACAGATACGCAGTATTTT.

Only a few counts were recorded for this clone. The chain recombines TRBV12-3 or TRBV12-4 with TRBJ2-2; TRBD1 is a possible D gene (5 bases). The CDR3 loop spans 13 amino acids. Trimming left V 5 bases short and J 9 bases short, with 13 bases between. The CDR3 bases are TGTGCCAGCAGTCTTACACCGGACAGGGAGCTGTTTTTT. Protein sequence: CASSLTPDRELFF.